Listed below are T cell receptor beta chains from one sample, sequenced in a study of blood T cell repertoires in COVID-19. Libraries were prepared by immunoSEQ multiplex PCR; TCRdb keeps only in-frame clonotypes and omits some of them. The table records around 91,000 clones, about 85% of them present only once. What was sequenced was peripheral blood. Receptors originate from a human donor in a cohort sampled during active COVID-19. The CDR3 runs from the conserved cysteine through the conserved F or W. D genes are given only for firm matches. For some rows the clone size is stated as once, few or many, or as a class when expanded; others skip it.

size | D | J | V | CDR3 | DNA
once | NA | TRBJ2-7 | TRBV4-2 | CASSQGGKDFSYEQYF | TGTGCCAGCAGCCAAGGAGGGAAGGACTTCTCCTACGAGCAGTACTTC
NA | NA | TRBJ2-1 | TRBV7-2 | CASSLTGSAYNEQFF | TGTGCCAGCAGCTTAACCGGGAGCGCCTACAATGAGCAGTTCTTC
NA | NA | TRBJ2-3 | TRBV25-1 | CASSPWGNTDTQYF | TGTGCCAGCAGTCCTTGGGGCAACACAGATACGCAGTATTTT
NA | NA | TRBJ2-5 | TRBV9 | CASSVGNRRGGETQYF | TGTGCCAGCAGCGTAGGTAACAGGCGTGGTGGAGAGACCCAGTACTTC
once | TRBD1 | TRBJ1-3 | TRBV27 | CASSPGQGTPQRNTIYF | TGTGCCAGCTCCCCGGGACAGGGGACACCCCAAAGAAACACCATATATTTT
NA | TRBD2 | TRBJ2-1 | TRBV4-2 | CASSQRLAGLGGNEQFF | TGTGCCAGCAGCCAACGACTAGCGGGCCTTGGGGGGAATGAGCAGTTCTTC
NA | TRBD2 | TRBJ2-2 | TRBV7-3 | CASSLDPGGPGELFF | TGTGCCAGCAGCTTAGACCCGGGGGGGCCCGGGGAGCTGTTTTTT
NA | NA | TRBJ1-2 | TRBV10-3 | CAIQGLNYGYTF | TGTGCCATACAGGGTCTGAACTATGGCTACACCTTC
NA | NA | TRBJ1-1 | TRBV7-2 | CASSRGQLNTEAFF | TGTGCCAGCAGCAGAGGACAGTTGAACACTGAAGCTTTCTTT
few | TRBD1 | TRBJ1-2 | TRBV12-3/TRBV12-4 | CASSRTGSGYTF | TGTGCCAGCAGCCGGACAGGGTCTGGCTACACCTTC
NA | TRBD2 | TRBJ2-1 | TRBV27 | CASSLSSSGPRQFF | TGTGCCAGCAGTTTATCATCTAGCGGGCCGCGGCAGTTCTTC
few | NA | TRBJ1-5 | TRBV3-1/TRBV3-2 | CASSQVPGGGNQPQHF | TGTGCCAGCAGCCAAGTCCCGGGTGGAGGCAATCAGCCCCAGCATTTT
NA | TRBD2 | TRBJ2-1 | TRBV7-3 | CASSLPGLAGGELVDEQFF | TGTGCCAGCAGCCTCCCGGGACTAGCGGGAGGAGAGCTAGTCGATGAGCAGTTCTTC
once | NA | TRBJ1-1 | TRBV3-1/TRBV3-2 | CASSQDLFGPREAFF | TGTGCCAGCAGCCAAGATCTCTTCGGTCCTAGGGAAGCTTTCTTT
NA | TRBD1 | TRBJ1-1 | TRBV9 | CASSVEGQGNTEAFF | TGTGCCAGCAGCGTAGAAGGACAGGGGAACACTGAAGCTTTCTTT
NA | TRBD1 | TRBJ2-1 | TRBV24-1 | CATSDAGQGDETEQFF | TGTGCCACCAGTGATGCGGGACAGGGGGACGAGACTGAGCAGTTCTTC
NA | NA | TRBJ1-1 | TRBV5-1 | CASSSRQALNTEAFF | TGCGCCAGCAGCTCAAGACAGGCCCTGAACACTGAAGCTTTCTTT
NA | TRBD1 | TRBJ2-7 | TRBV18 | CASSPDRTGAYEQYF | TGTGCCAGCTCACCAGATAGGACAGGGGCCTACGAGCAGTACTTC
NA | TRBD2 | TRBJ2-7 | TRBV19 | CASSAQGAGEPYEQYF | TGTGCCAGTAGCGCCCAGGGAGCGGGGGAACCCTACGAGCAGTACTTC
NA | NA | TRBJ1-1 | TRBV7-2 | CASSLRSGNTEAFF | TGTGCCAGCAGCTTACGCAGTGGGAACACTGAAGCTTTCTTT
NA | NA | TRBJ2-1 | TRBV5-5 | CASSFPGGEQFF | TGTGCCAGCAGCTTCCCCGGCGGGGAGCAGTTCTTC
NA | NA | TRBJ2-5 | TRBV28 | CASSLFLSQETQYF | TGTGCCAGCAGTTTATTCCTATCCCAAGAGACCCAGTACTTC
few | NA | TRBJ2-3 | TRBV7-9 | CASSFGLTYTDTQYF | TGTGCCAGCAGCTTTGGGCTTACGTACACAGATACGCAGTATTTT
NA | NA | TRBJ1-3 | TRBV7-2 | CASSFQQGNTIYF | TGTGCCAGCAGCTTCCAACAGGGAAACACCATATATTTT
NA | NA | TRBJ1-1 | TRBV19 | CASRPTTNTEAFF | TGTGCCAGTAGACCAACAACGAACACTGAAGCTTTCTTT
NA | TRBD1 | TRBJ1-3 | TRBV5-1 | CASSLGRTGGISSGNTIYF | TGCGCCAGCAGCTTGGGGCGGACAGGGGGCATAAGTTCTGGAAACACCATATATTTT
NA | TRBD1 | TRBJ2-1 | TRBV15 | CATSRAGQVYNEQFF | TGTGCCACCAGCAGAGCTGGACAGGTCTACAATGAGCAGTTCTTC
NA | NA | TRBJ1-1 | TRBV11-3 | CASSFRNTEAFF | TGTGCCAGCAGCTTCCGTAACACTGAAGCTTTCTTT
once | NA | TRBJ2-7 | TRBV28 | CASSLGGADYEQYF | TGTGCCAGCAGCCTGGGGGGGGCAGACTACGAGCAGTACTTC
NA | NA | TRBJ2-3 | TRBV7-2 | CASSRLVADTQYF | TGTGCCAGCAGCCGATTAGTCGCAGATACGCAGTATTTT
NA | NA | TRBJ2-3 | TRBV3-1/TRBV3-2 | CASSQEGGGPTDTQYF | TGTGCCAGCAGCCAAGAAGGGGGGGGACCCACAGATACGCAGTATTTT
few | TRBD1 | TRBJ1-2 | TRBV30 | CAWSVQGAGGYTF | TGTGCCTGGAGTGTACAGGGGGCGGGGGGCTACACCTTC
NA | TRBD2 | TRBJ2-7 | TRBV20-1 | CSASPSSGSYEQYF | TGCAGTGCTAGTCCTTCTAGCGGGAGCTACGAGCAGTACTTC
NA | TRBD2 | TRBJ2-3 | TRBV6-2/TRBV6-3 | CASSSTPGTSRGTDTQYF | TGTGCCAGCAGCTCTACGCCGGGGACTAGCAGGGGCACAGATACGCAGTATTTT
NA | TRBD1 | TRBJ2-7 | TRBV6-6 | CASSYADRGDEQYF | TGTGCCAGCAGTTACGCCGACAGGGGGGACGAGCAGTACTTC
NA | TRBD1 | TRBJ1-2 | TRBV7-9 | CASSSGQGARTF | TGTGCCAGCAGCTCAGGACAGGGGGCAAGGACCTTC
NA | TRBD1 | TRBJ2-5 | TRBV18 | CASSPGTGEETQYF | TGTGCCAGCTCACCCGGGACAGGGGAAGAGACCCAGTACTTC
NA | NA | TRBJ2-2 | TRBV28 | CASSLGRGPNTGELFF | TGTGCCAGCAGTTTAGGTCGGGGTCCGAACACCGGGGAGCTGTTTTTT
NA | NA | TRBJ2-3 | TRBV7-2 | CASSLAATGTDTQYF | TGTGCCAGCAGCTTAGCAGCGACGGGGACAGATACGCAGTATTTT
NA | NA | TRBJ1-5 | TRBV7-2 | CASSLLVDQPQHF | TGTGCCAGCAGCTTATTGGTAGATCAGCCCCAGCATTTT
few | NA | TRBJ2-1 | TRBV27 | CASRLQAGNEQFF | TGTGCCAGCAGGCTCCAGGCGGGAAATGAGCAGTTCTTC
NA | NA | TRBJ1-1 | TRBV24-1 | CATSDLGRGTGAFF | TGTGCCACCAGTGATTTAGGGCGGGGTACAGGAGCTTTCTTT
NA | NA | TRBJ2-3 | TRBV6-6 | CASSYGGSTGTDTQYF | TGTGCCAGCAGTTACGGTGGGTCGACTGGCACAGATACGCAGTATTTT
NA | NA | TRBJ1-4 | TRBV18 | CASSSTGGLNEKLFF | TGTGCCAGCTCGTCAACGGGGGGCCTTAATGAAAAACTGTTTTTT
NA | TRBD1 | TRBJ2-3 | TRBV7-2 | CASSFDRGSTDTQYF | TGTGCCAGCAGCTTCGACAGGGGGAGCACAGATACGCAGTATTTT
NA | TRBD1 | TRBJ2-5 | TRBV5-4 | CASSRAGGREETQYF | TGTGCCAGCAGCAGAGCAGGGGGCCGGGAAGAGACCCAGTACTTC
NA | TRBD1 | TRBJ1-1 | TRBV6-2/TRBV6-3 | CASSFSGTVTEAFF | TGTGCCAGCAGTTTCTCCGGGACAGTCACTGAAGCTTTCTTT
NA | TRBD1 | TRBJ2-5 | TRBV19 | CASSIGTGYQETQYF | TGTGCCAGTAGTATCGGGACAGGATATCAAGAGACCCAGTACTTC
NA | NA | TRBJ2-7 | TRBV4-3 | CASSQDLGGGSYEQYF | TGCGCCAGCAGCCAAGATCTTGGTGGAGGGTCCTACGAGCAGTACTTC
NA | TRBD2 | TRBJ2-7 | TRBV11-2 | CASSLGLAGEKINEQYF | TGTGCCAGCAGCCTCGGACTAGCGGGGGAAAAGATCAACGAGCAGTACTTC
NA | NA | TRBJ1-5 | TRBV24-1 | CATSELTDSANQPQHF | TGTGCCACCAGTGAACTCACAGACAGTGCCAATCAGCCCCAGCATTTT
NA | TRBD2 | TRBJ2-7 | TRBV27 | CASSLSASGPYEQYF | TGTGCCAGCAGTTTATCGGCTAGCGGACCCTACGAGCAGTACTTC
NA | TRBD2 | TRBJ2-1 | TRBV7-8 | CASSLTSGVAYNEQFF | TGTGCCAGCAGCTTAACTAGCGGGGTTGCCTACAATGAGCAGTTCTTC
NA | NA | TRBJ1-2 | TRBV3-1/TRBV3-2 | CASSQVVGGGYTF | TGTGCCAGCAGCCAAGTAGTGGGGGGTGGCTACACCTTC
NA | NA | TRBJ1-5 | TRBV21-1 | CASSKALSGVLRDQPQHF | TGTGCCAGCAGCAAAGCGCTTTCGGGGGTGTTAAGGGATCAGCCCCAGCATTTT
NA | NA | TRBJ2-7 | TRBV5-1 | CASSREGPDEQYF | TGCGCCAGCTCACGGGAAGGTCCCGACGAGCAGTACTTC
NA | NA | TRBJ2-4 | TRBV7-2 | CASSLGGLIPGKNIQYF | TGTGCCAGCAGCTTAGGGGGCCTCATTCCAGGCAAAAACATTCAGTACTTC
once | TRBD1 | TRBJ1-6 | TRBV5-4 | CASSSGTGVDSPLHF | TGTGCCAGCAGCTCCGGGACAGGGGTGGATTCACCCCTCCACTTT
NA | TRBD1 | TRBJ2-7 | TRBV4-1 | CASRLGQGVSYEQYF | TGCGCCAGCAGGCTGGGACAGGGGGTCTCCTACGAGCAGTACTTC
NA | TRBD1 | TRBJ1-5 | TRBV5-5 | CASSSDHRGSNQPQHF | TGTGCCAGCAGCTCCGACCACAGGGGAAGCAATCAGCCCCAGCATTTT